One T cell receptor beta chain is described in this entry. This clonotype has a handful of counts. No cognate antigen has been identified for it. No much larger clone is present one base from it, and per-base qualities are unavailable. Cut back by 4 bases and 0 bases, the V and J ends lie 9 bases apart. In the germline V gene (reference sequence), CDR1 corresponds to DFQATT and CDR2 to SNEGSKA. From the cysteine up to the phenylalanine, the CDR3 has a length of 13 residues. The DNA shown is the 39-base CDR3, in frame from base 1. This specimen comes from a study of T cells in Graves' hyperthyroidism and ophthalmopathy (dated by TCRdb to about 2019). About the study as a whole: To identify TCR V-J signatures that set the groups apart, the researchers used a discovery cohort of 100 patients, made up of around 40 with Graves' ophthalmopathy and some 58 with stable Graves' hyperthyroidism. Once sampling was done, hyperthyroidism patients were given methimazole at a starting dose of 30 mg daily, whereas ophthalmopathy patients were given high-dose intravenous methylprednisolone. The approximately 100 discovery patients were divided at random into training and test sets in a 7:3 ratio. The study also compared thyroid tissue and blood T-cell repertoires from about six Graves' hyperthyroidism patients. An independent validation cohort of some 18 hyperthyroidism patients and approximately 15 patients who later progressed to ophthalmopathy tested prospective prediction of ophthalmopathy. The paper describes TCR Vbeta CDR3 sequencing of around 140 peripheral blood samples, made up of some 40 ophthalmopathy patients, around 78 hyperthyroidism patients and about 17 progressor patients.

TCR beta CDR3 regions were amplified from RNA transcripts. A first-round RT-PCR of the TCR CDR3 used the HTBI primer set with the Qiagen OneStep RT-PCR kit. The libraries were constructed in a second round of multiplex PCR and then size-selected and purified. Paired-end sequencing of the libraries was performed with 100 bp reads on an Illumina HiSeq2000. For the original study's pipeline: SOAPnuke was used to process the raw data, removing reads that contained adapters or uncalled bases, had a mean Phred below 15, or lacked an exact match to the constant primer or identifier. COPE v1.2.5 was used to merge high-quality paired reads, and clonotypes were defined as unique nucleotide sequences. MiTCR v1.1 was used to align the clonotypes against IMGT TRBV, TRBD and TRBJ reference segments. The analysis was restricted to V-J combinations with a frequency above 0.0001, which together covered approximately 99% of the repertoires. A TCS score was defined as the ratio of F50 (clonal expansion) to E x V (chaos), with BLOSUM62-based TCRdist applied between CDR3 peptides within each V-J. Welch's t-statistics and random forest reduced some 510 V-J features to about 13, which were used in a naive Bayes classifier (R e1071). Thyroid-blood repertoire similarity was quantified with the Morisita-Horn index. The public sequencing data were trimmed at Q25 with fastp and processed into clonotypes with MiXCR by TCRdb, which kept only in-frame beta chains. When rows share a CDR3 protein, they turn into one entry using the most common DNA and genes. The V and J calls were not made by the authors but by TCRdb's processing. The sample has roughly 500,000 distinct CDR3 sequences on record, around 50% of them singletons. In total, the top ten clones hold about two fifths of the sample.

Overall results and qualifications from the work: A 13 V-J signature model separated ophthalmopathy from stable hyperthyroidism, with about 88% sensitivity and about 81% specificity in cross-validation and 80%/75% in testing. Most expanded thyroid clonotypes (frequency above 0.001) were also found in blood, which suggests that blood repertoires may mirror thyroid immune responses. In validation, the model predicted progression to ophthalmopathy a median of about 6 months before onset, with about 64% sensitivity and 72.22% specificity. No statistical method was used to set the sample size in advance, and investigators knew the group allocation.

Patients with uncontrolled infections, other autoimmune diseases, pregnancy or lactation were excluded. Clinical symptoms, serum thyroxine and TRAb, thyroid ultrasound, and orbital computed tomography formed the basis for the diagnoses. Trizol reagent was used to extract total RNA, and RNA quality was then checked on an Agilent 2100 Bioanalyzer. Recombination joined TRBV20-1 with TRBJ1-1, with an unclear D gene assignment. Sequencing was carried out using peripheral blood or thyroid tissue (not recorded which). This clonotype originated in an adult woman with Graves' disease, either hyperthyroidism or ophthalmopathy (not recorded which). For the CDR3, the sequence is CSATRTVNTEAFF. The bases read TGCAGTGCTACCCGGACGGTGAACACTGAAGCTTTCTTT.